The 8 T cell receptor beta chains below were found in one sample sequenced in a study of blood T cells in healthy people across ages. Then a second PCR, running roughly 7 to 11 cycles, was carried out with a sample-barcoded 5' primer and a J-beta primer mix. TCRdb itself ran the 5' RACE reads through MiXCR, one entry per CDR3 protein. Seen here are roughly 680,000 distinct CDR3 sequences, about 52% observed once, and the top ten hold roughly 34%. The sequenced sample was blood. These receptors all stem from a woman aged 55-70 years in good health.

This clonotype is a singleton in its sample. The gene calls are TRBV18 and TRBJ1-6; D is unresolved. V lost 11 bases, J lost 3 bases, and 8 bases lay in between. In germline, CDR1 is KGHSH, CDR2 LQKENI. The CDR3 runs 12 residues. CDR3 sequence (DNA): TGTGCCGCCGGCAGCTATAATTCACCCCTCCACTTT. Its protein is CAAGSYNSPLHF.

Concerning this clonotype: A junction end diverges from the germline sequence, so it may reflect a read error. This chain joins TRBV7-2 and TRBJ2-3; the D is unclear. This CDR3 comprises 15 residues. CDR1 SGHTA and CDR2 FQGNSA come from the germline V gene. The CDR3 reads CASSLAGFGTDAQYF. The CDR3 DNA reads TGTGCCAGCAGCTTAGCGGGCTTCGGCACAGATGCGCAGTATTTT.

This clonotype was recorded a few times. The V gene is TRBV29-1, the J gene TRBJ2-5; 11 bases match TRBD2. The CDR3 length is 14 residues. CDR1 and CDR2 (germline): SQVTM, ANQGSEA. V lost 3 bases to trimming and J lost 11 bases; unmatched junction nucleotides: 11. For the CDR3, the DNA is TGCAGCGTTGATTCTAGCGGGAGGCTCAATGAGCAGTACTTC. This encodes CSVDSSGRLNEQYF.

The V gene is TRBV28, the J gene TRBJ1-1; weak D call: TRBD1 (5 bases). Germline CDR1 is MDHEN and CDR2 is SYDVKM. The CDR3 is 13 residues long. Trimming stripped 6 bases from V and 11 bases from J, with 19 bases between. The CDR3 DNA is TGTGCCAGCAGAATGCCCTCCGGCAGGGAGGCTTTCTTT. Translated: CASRMPSGREAFF.

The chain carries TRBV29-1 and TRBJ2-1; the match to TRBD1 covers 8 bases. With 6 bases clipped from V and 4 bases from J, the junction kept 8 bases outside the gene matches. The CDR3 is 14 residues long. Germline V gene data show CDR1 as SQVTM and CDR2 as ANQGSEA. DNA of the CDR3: TGCAGCGTCAAGGGGGACAGGAGTTACAATGAGCAGTTCTTC. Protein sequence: CSVKGDRSYNEQFF.

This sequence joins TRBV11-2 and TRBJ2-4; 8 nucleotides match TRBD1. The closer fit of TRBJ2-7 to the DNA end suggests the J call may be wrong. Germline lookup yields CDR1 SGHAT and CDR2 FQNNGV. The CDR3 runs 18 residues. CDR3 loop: CASSSLGLPGTGAYEQYF. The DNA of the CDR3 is TGTGCCAGCAGCTCTTTAGGGCTACCCGGGACAGGAGCCTACGAGCAGTACTTC.

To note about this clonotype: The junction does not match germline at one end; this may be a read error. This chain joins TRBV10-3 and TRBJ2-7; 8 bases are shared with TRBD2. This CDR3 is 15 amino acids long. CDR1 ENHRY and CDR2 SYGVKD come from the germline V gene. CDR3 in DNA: TGTGCCACCAGTGAAAGGTCCAGCGGGAGAGACGAGCAGTACTTC. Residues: CATSERSSGRDEQYF.

The CDR3 spells CASSFRGAGEAFF. In nucleotides, the CDR3 is TGTGCCAGCAGTTTTAGGGGGGCTGGTGAAGCTTTCTTT. This sequence joins TRBV12-3 or TRBV12-4 and TRBJ1-1; D might be TRBD1 (6 bases). Trimming left V 3 bases short and J 7 bases short, with 12 bases between. The CDR3 sequence is 13 residues long.